These 30 T cell receptor beta chains came from one sample sequenced in a study of beta chain features in type 1 diabetes. General study points: TCRB CDR3 length was moderately but significantly reduced in all four CD4+ subsets of Type 1 diabetes patients.

Expressed TCRB transcripts were sequenced, since all the RNA that had been isolated was reverse transcribed. The protocol was immunoSEQ multiplex PCR, while the TCRdb copy is restricted to in-frame clones and leaves out a portion. This sample carries some 290,000 clones, over 11% of them seen once, and the ten largest clones take about 0.015%. No antigens are known for them. The sequencing input was naive CD4+ T cells from blood. These receptors were obtained from a man aged 25 to 40 with type 1 diabetes.

The table lists this clone with a few counts. The chain recombines TRBV28 with TRBJ2-5; D may be TRBD1 (6 bases). In germline, CDR1 is MDHEN, CDR2 SYDVKM. Trimming shortened V by 6 bases and J by 2 bases, and 13 bases separated the two germline ends. This CDR3 spans 14 amino acids. The CDR3 DNA reads as TGTGCCAGCAGAGTGACAGGAAAACAAGAGACCCAGTACTTC. Its translation is CASRVTGKQETQYF.

This chain links TRBV7-8 with TRBJ1-5; a possible D gene is TRBD1 (6 bases). The ends were cut back, 8 bases at V and 0 bases at J, with 11 bases in the middle. The CDR3 length is 14 residues. The V gene's germline CDR1 is SGHVS and CDR2 FQNEAQ. The CDR3 loop reads CASSIQGSNQPQHF. The CDR3 DNA reads TGTGCCAGCTCCATACAGGGTAGCAATCAGCCCCAGCATTTT.

This chain links TRBV7-2 with TRBJ2-1, with 9 bases aligning to TRBD2. From germline, CDR1 is SGHTA and CDR2 FQGNSA. The junction had 10 bases not matched to a gene; V was cut back by 6 bases and J by 7 bases. The CDR3 loop spans 15 amino acids. Here the CDR3 DNA reads TGTGCCAGCAGGAGGTGGGCTAGCGGGATGAATGAGCAGTTCTTC. Translating gives CASRRWASGMNEQFF.

The J gene is TRBJ2-5, the V gene TRBV7-3; maybe TRBD1 (5 bases). Trimming stripped 2 bases from V and 4 bases from J, with 8 bases between. This CDR3 has 13 amino acids. CDR1 and CDR2 from the germline V gene are SGHTA and FQGTGA. The CDR3 DNA sequence: TGTGCCAGCAGCTTAGACACAGGAGAGACCCAGTACTTC. It yields the protein CASSLDTGETQYF.

The V call is TRBV28, the J call TRBJ2-6; maybe TRBD1 (5 bases). The CDR3 consists of 14 residues. Looked up from germline, CDR1 is MDHEN and CDR2 is SYDVKM. Trimming cost V 10 bases and J 1 base, with 11 bases left between them. CDR3 region: CATLTGSGANVLTF. The CDR3 DNA reads as TGTGCCACCTTAACAGGATCTGGGGCCAACGTCCTGACTTTC. Combining the CDR3 with reference TRBV28 and TRBJ2-6 gives the whole variable domain DVKVTQSSRYLVKRTGEKVFLECVQDMDHENMFWYRQDPGLGLRLIYFSYDVKMKEKGDIPEGYSVSREKKERFSLILESASTNQTSMYLCATLTGSGANVLTFGAGSRLTVL.

The V gene is TRBV2, the J gene TRBJ2-3, with a weak D call TRBD2 (5 bases). Germline CDR1 is SNHLY and CDR2 is FYNNEI. V lost 3 bases and J lost 2, with 18 bases in between. The CDR3 consists of 17 residues. The CDR3 DNA reads as TGTGCCAGCAGTGATGAGGGCAGAGCACACACCACAGATACGCAGTATTTT. This encodes CASSDEGRAHTTDTQYF.

As to this clone: Additional DNA sequences in this sample encode the identical CDR3. The DNA of the CDR3 is TGTGCCAGCTCACCCGGACTAGCGGCCTACAATGAGCAGTTCTTC. This translates into CASSPGLAAYNEQFF. The chain uses TRBV18 and TRBJ2-1, with 10 bases lining up with TRBD2. This CDR3 is 15 amino acids long. CDR1 and CDR2 from the germline V gene are KGHSH and LQKENI. The J segment lost 2 bases and the V segment lost 3 bases, leaving 1 base of the junction unmatched.

This clone has just a few counts. Additional DNA sequences in this sample encode the identical CDR3. The rearrangement uses TRBV28 and TRBJ2-7; 7 bases are a match to TRBD2. Unmatched junction bases numbered 3, after V lost 3 bases and J lost 1 base. This CDR3 spans 14 amino acids. The V gene's germline CDR1 is MDHEN and CDR2 SYDVKM. The CDR3 DNA reads as TGTGCCAGCAGTTTTTTGGGGGGGTCCTACGAGCAGTACTTC. Residues: CASSFLGGSYEQYF.

This clone has a handful of counts. The rearrangement uses TRBV9 and TRBJ2-7, with TRBD2 as a possible D gene (6 bases). Deletions cut 4 bases from V and 3 bases from J, with 14 bases between. This CDR3 comprises 14 residues. Germline assignment: CDR1 SGDLS and CDR2 YYNGEE. The CDR3 nucleotides are TGTGCCAGCAGCTCGGCGGGGAACCTCTACGAGCAGTACTTC. Its translation is CASSSAGNLYEQYF.

This clone has just a few counts. This chain links TRBV13 with TRBJ2-7; a possible D gene is TRBD1 (6 bases). V shed 5 bases and J shed 3 bases, with 14 bases lying between them. The CDR3 loop spans 14 amino acids. CDR1 and CDR2 (germline): PRHDT, FYEKMQ (reference sequence). CDR3 sequence reads: CASSLRGSHYEQYF. The CDR3 region has the DNA TGTGCCAGCAGCCTTAGGGGGTCCCACTACGAGCAGTACTTC.

V gene TRBV5-1 combines with J gene TRBJ2-7; 7 bases agree with TRBD2. V lost 0 bases and J lost 6; bases outside the gene matches: 9. This CDR3 contains 15 residues. The germline V gene has CDR1 SGHRS and CDR2 YFSETQ. CDR3 amino acids: CASSLGGSPPTEQYF. The CDR3 coding sequence is TGCGCCAGCAGCTTGGGCGGGAGTCCCCCTACCGAGCAGTACTTC.

This chain connects TRBV2 to TRBJ2-3; 8 bases line up with TRBD1. The CDR3 sequence is 13 residues long. CDR1 and CDR2 from the germline V gene are SNHLY and FYNNEI. With 10 bases clipped from V and 4 bases from J, the junction kept 7 bases outside the gene matches. The CDR3 DNA reads as TGTGCCACGAACGGACAGGGCGCAGATACGCAGTATTTT. It encodes CATNGQGADTQYF.

The genes are TRBV13 and TRBJ1-5; D might be TRBD1 (6 bases). Looked up from germline, CDR1 is PRHDT and CDR2 is FYEKMQ (reference sequence). Trimming took 8 bases from V and 7 from J, leaving 15 bases between them. This CDR3 is built from 13 residues. CDR3 nucleotide sequence: TGTGCCAGCGATCAGGGGAGTTTCCAGCCCCAGCATTTT. Its protein is CASDQGSFQPQHF. Based on the CDR3 plus reference TRBV13 and TRBJ1-5, the full variable domain is AAGVIQSPRHLIKEKRETATLKCYPIPRHDTVYWYQQGPGQDPQFLISFYEKMQSDKGSIPDRFSAQQFSDYHSELNMSSLELGDSALYFCASDQGSFQPQHFGDGTRLSIL.

The rearrangement links TRBV15 to TRBJ2-2; a weak D match, TRBD1 (6 bases). CDR3 length equals 13 residues. CDR1 LNHNV and CDR2 YYDKDF come from the germline V gene (reference sequence). With 5 bases removed from V and 3 bases from J, the gap between germline ends came to 7 bases. The CDR3 sequence is CATSAGDTGELFF. For the CDR3, the DNA is TGTGCCACCAGCGCAGGGGACACCGGGGAGCTGTTTTTT.

This chain joins TRBV18 and TRBJ2-3; possibly TRBD2 for D (6 bases). The CDR3 contains 13 residues. The V and J ends lost 2 bases and 5 bases respectively, with 8 bases between them. Germline V gene lookup returns CDR1 KGHSH and CDR2 LQKENI. For the CDR3, the DNA is TGTGCCAGCTCACCAATGGAGGGAGATACGCAGTATTTT. Its translation: CASSPMEGDTQYF.

The rearrangement links TRBV9 to TRBJ1-1; 8 positions match TRBD1. Per germline, CDR1 SGDLS and CDR2 YYNGEE. The CDR3 spans 17 residues. J gave up 0 bases and V 4 bases, and 11 bases lay outside the gene matches. The CDR3 nucleotides are TGTGCCAGCAGCCTCAGCGGACAGGGTGCAATGAACACTGAAGCTTTCTTT. Translation gives CASSLSGQGAMNTEAFF.

The rearrangement links TRBV7-2 to TRBJ2-1; TRBD1 aligns across 11 bases. Per the germline V gene, CDR1 is SGHTA and CDR2 is FQGNSA. With 1 base clipped from V and 8 bases from J, the junction kept 4 bases outside the gene matches. This CDR3 comprises 15 residues. The DNA of the CDR3 is TGTGCCAGCAGCTTAGTGGGACAGGGGGAATATGAGCAGTTCTTC. This translates into CASSLVGQGEYEQFF.

The chain has TRBV7-2 and TRBJ2-7; TRBD2 agrees at 10 bases. Germline-derived CDR1 and CDR2 are SGHTA and FQGNSA. The CDR3 runs 15 residues. With V trimmed by 6 bases and J by 4 bases, 9 bases remained unmatched. In DNA, the CDR3 is TGTGCCAGCAGTCAAAAGCGGGAGGGCTCGTACGAGCAGTACTTC. Translating gives CASSQKREGSYEQYF. The full variable domain, in which reference TRBV7-2 and TRBJ2-7 provide the parts outside the CDR3, is GAGVSQSPSNKVTEKGKDVELRCDPISGHTALYWYRQSLGQGLEFLIYFQGNSAPDKSGLPSDRFSAERTGGSVSTLTIQRTQQEDSAVYLCASSQKREGSYEQYFGPGTRLTVT.

A few counts support this clone. This rearrangement joins TRBV27 to TRBJ2-1, with 7 bases aligning to TRBD2. The CDR3 loop spans 17 amino acids. J was trimmed by 1 base and V by 3 bases; bases with no gene match: 9. From germline, CDR1 is MNHEY and CDR2 SMNVEV (reference sequence). CDR3 DNA: TGTGCCAGCAGTTTCAAAATAGCGGGTGTATCCTACAATGAGCAGTTCTTC. As protein: CASSFKIAGVSYNEQFF.

This clone was seen a handful of times. V gene TRBV4-1 combines with J gene TRBJ1-1, with 7 bases that match TRBD1. This CDR3 has 14 residues. Germline V lookup: CDR1 MGHRA, CDR2 YSYEKL. The junction had 7 bases not matched to a gene; V was cut back by 5 bases and J by 4 bases. Here the CDR3 DNA reads TGCGCCAGCAGCACGGTTGCAGGGGGCACTGAAGCTTTCTTT. This codes for CASSTVAGGTEAFF.

The rearrangement joins TRBV20-1 to TRBJ2-7; D gene uncertain. Germline CDR1 and CDR2: DFQATT and SNEGSKA (reference sequence). Trimming removed 4 bases from V and 9 bases from J, with 13 bases in between. The CDR3 is 11 amino acids. The CDR3 protein is CSAKTRQSQYF. CDR3 bases: TGCAGTGCTAAAACGAGGCAGTCGCAGTACTTC.

This clone was seen a few times. The chain carries TRBV9 and TRBJ2-2; a weak D match, TRBD1 (6 bases). The ends were cut back, 4 bases at V and 5 bases at J, with 12 bases in the middle. This CDR3 has 14 residues. Germline V CDR1 and CDR2: SGDLS, YYNGEE. The CDR3 spells CASSPRTETGELFF. As DNA, the CDR3 is TGTGCCAGCAGCCCTCGGACAGAAACCGGGGAGCTGTTTTTT.

This clone was detected a few times. The chain combines TRBV5-4 with TRBJ2-3; no clear D gene. Per the germline V gene, CDR1 is SGHNT and CDR2 is YYREEE (reference sequence). V dropped 4 bases and J dropped 6 bases, with 15 bases sitting between them. The CDR3 contains 14 residues. CDR3 protein: CASSPIQKLDTQYF. In DNA form, the CDR3 reads TGTGCCAGCAGCCCGATACAGAAACTGGATACGCAGTATTTT.

The gene calls are TRBV4-3 and TRBJ2-1; D is possibly TRBD2 (6 bases). Germline V lookup: CDR1 LGHNA, CDR2 YSLEER. CDR3 length: 17 amino acids. With 2 bases removed from V and 8 bases from J, the gap between germline ends came to 22 bases. Here the CDR3 reads CASSQRPGVRRGHEQFF. For the CDR3, the DNA is TGCGCCAGCAGCCAACGGCCGGGAGTGAGGAGGGGCCATGAGCAGTTCTTC.

The J gene is TRBJ2-1, the V gene TRBV29-1, with 12 nucleotides matching TRBD2. CDR1 and CDR2 from the germline V gene are SQVTM and ANQGSEA. This CDR3 comprises 18 residues. V shed 3 bases, J shed 13 bases, and the junction held 22 bases outside the gene matches. DNA for the CDR3: TGCAGCGTTGATCCCCCTCGGACAGGGCTAGCGGGAGGGCCTGACCAGTTCTTC. It yields the protein CSVDPPRTGLAGGPDQFF.

The chain uses TRBV25-1 and TRBJ1-2; the match to TRBD1 covers 7 bases. J gave up 7 bases and V 6 bases, and 5 bases lay outside the gene matches. There are 12 residues in the CDR3. Germline values: CDR1 MGHDK, CDR2 SYGVNS. This CDR3 is CASRFRGVGYTF. The DNA for the CDR3 is TGTGCCAGCAGGTTCAGGGGGGTTGGCTACACCTTC.

The chain employs TRBV18 and TRBJ2-1; 7 bases line up with TRBD2. CDR3 length: 14 residues. The ends lost 4 bases at V and 3 bases at J; junction bases unmatched: 3. CDR1 and CDR2 (germline): KGHSH, LQKENI. In DNA, the CDR3 is TGTGCCAGCTCACAAGCGGGACTCTACAATGAGCAGTTCTTC. It translates to CASSQAGLYNEQFF.

This clone was counted between two and nine times. The chain couples TRBV7-2 to TRBJ2-3; D unclear. The CDR3 contains 14 residues. The germline gives CDR1 SGHTA, CDR2 FQGNSA. The germline V and J ends were trimmed by 2 bases and 2 bases, with 8 bases remaining between them. CDR3 amino acids: CASSLSVYTDTQYF. CDR3 coding DNA: TGTGCCAGCAGCTTATCGGTGTACACAGATACGCAGTATTTT.

This clone was detected only a few times. The rearrangement joins TRBV5-4 to TRBJ1-2; D gene ambiguous. CDR1 SGHNT and CDR2 YYREEE come from the germline V gene (reference sequence). This CDR3 contains 13 residues. The V end was cut by 2 bases, the J end by 4 bases, with 9 bases between. CDR3 nucleotide sequence: TGTGCCAGCAGCTTTCGAAACAGCTATGGCTACACCTTC. This gives the protein CASSFRNSYGYTF. Full variable domain (rest looked up from reference TRBV5-4 and TRBJ1-2): ETGVTQSPTHLIKTRGQQVTLRCSSQSGHNTVSWYQQALGQGPQFIFQYYREEENGRGNFPPRFSGLQFPNYSSELNVNALELDDSALYLCASSFRNSYGYTFGSGTRLTVV.

This clone was counted between two and nine times. V and J are TRBV7-9 and TRBJ2-3; 9 bases map to TRBD2. The V segment lost 5 bases and the J segment 5 bases; nucleotides outside the gene matches: 5. CDR1 SEHNR and CDR2 FQNEAQ come from the germline V gene (reference sequence). The CDR3 runs 14 residues. CDR3 DNA: TGTGCCAGCAGCCCTGGACTAGCGCAAGATACGCAGTATTTT. Translating it yields CASSPGLAQDTQYF. The full variable domain, its missing parts supplied by reference TRBV7-9 and TRBJ2-3, is DTGVSQNPRHKITKRGQNVTFRCDPISEHNRLYWYRQTLGQGPEFLTYFQNEAQLEKSRLLSDRFSAERPKGSFSTLEIQRTEQGDSAMYLCASSPGLAQDTQYFGPGTRLTVL.